This T cell receptor beta chain was obtained from a study of identical twins (dated by TCRdb to about 2016). Notes on the research overall: TCR alpha and beta repertoires from monozygotic twins, unrelated adults of various ages and cord blood were deep-sequenced to test whether fetal clonotypes persist. To rule out contamination, replicate twin experiments were performed at different times with different library preparation protocols. Overall study results and their limits: Abundant cord blood beta clonotypes carried fewer insertions; young adult naive repertoires showed a weaker similar trend, while memory repertoires showed none. In beta out-of-frame sequences, excess twin sharing was weaker, because having fewer shared sequences lowered the signal-to-noise ratio. Recombination models systematically underestimated out-of-frame TCR alpha sharing in monozygotic twins but agreed with sharing between unrelated individuals. Because the same donors could not be followed over many years, the conclusions depended on cross-sectional statistical analysis. Zero-insertion analyses could be partly confounded by invariant T cells such as MAIT and iNKT, although diverse VJ usage argued against such confounding for most clonotypes. Compared with coincidental sharing between unrelated individuals, an excess of low generation-probability sequences was observed among out-of-frame TCR alpha sequences shared between twins.

Receptors were amplified or captured by 5' RACE. The sample was run on an Illumina HiSeq 2000. Template switching introduced a universal primer binding site; the final cDNA contained a unique molecular identifier, enabling accurate counting of TCR cDNA molecules. Specific primers in the conserved constant-segment region were used to synthesize first-strand cDNA for TCR alpha and beta chains. To control for contamination, every cDNA library carried two barcodes: a SMART-Mk sample barcode plus Illumina barcodes. TruSeq adapter sequences, together with Illumina sample barcodes, were added in two successive PCR steps. The Illumina HiSeq platform was used with custom primers to sequence TCR alpha and beta cDNA libraries. The study's own analysis went as follows. MiGEC processed the raw reads to extract unique molecular identifiers, while MiXCR was used to determine the CDR3 positions. Recombination models were inferred per individual with the repgenHMM and IGoR tools using an EM algorithm. Shared clonotypes were analyzed with the tcR package in R, and sharing was normalized by the product of cloneset sizes. To study raw recombination free of thymic and clonal selection effects, out-of-frame nonproductive sequences were analyzed. TCRdb handled the public reads itself, with Q25 trimming in fastp and clone calling in MiXCR, and kept productive beta chains. Identical CDR3 protein sequences are pooled into one entry, listed with their most common genes and DNA. The V and J calls were not made by the authors but by TCRdb's processing. Counted in this sample were about 340,000 distinct CDR3 sequences; over 9% of them appeared once. The ten largest clones capture approximately 7.6% of the sample.

This clonotype was counted between two and nine times. Its antigen remains undetermined. No qualities accompany the bases; no much larger clone lies one base away. Per the germline V gene, MDHEN is the CDR1 and SYDVKM is the CDR2. Here V drops 2 bases and J drops 8 bases, and the junction holds 12 bases not matched to any gene. There are 17 amino acids in the CDR3, from cysteine to phenylalanine inclusive. Solely the CDR3 DNA is kept, with 51 bases framed from the first base. Only healthy Caucasian donors were included. Three pairs of female monozygotic twins, all aged 18 to 29 years, made up the twin cohort. CD4+ and CD8+ T cell populations were isolated with positive isolation kits from Invitrogen. This sample also appeared in a second study, on yellow fever vaccine responses in identical twins. That second report states: The T cell response to vaccination in identical twins was reported by the authors to appear partly convergent and partly personalized. Focusing on identical twins, the study followed the T cell clones that responded to the vaccine, and did so with precision.

The sample was CD8+ T cells sorted from blood. This TCR derives from a woman aged 18-29 years in good health. The chain couples TRBV28 to TRBJ2-1; 10 central nucleotides agree with TRBD2. The bases read TGTGCCAGCAGTTTAACCCAAGCGGGAGGGCCTGGGGATGAGCAGTTCTTC. It translates as CASSLTQAGGPGDEQFF.